These T cell receptor beta chains were read from a single sample in a study of blood T cell repertoires in COVID-19. TCRdb keeps only in-frame clones here, not all; method: immunoSEQ multiplex PCR. The sample yields roughly 66,000 clones, approximately 90% seen once. The sequenced material came from peripheral blood. These receptors were collected from a human donor in a cohort sampled during active COVID-19. Both conserved end residues are part of each CDR3. Each record gives: V gene, clone size, D gene, J gene, CDR3 protein, CDR3 DNA. The D gene is left open where the match is weak. Size tells how often a clone was seen (once, few, many) or the class of an expanded clone, and some rows leave it out.

TRBV4-2	.	.	TRBJ1-3	CASSQDFSREGGNTIYF	TGTGCCAGCAGCCAAGACTTCTCCAGGGAAGGTGGAAACACCATATATTTT
TRBV20-1	few	.	TRBJ2-2	CSARAGELFF	TGCAGTGCCCGAGCCGGGGAGCTGTTTTTT
TRBV3-1/TRBV3-2	few	TRBD2	TRBJ2-1	CASSQVLAGGGEQFF	TGTGCCAGCAGCCAAGTACTAGCGGGAGGGGGTGAGCAGTTCTTC
TRBV19	few	.	TRBJ1-5	CASTTESNIISPQHF	TGTGCCAGTACGACAGAGTCGAATATCATCAGCCCCCAGCATTTT
TRBV5-1	.	.	TRBJ2-7	CASSSSGTSSYEQYF	TGCGCCAGCAGCTCGAGCGGCACAAGCTCCTACGAGCAGTACTTC
TRBV7-7	.	.	TRBJ2-2	CASSLSRGTTGELFF	TGTGCTAGCAGCTTAAGTCGCGGAACAACCGGGGAGCTGTTTTTT
TRBV5-1	once	.	TRBJ2-7	CASSLDLVRSYEQYF	TGCGCCAGCAGCTTGGACCTAGTAAGGTCCTACGAGCAGTACTTC
TRBV15	.	TRBD2	TRBJ2-7	CATSGRLAGRFRVPYEQYF	TGTGCCACCAGCGGACGACTAGCGGGCAGATTCCGAGTCCCATACGAGCAGTACTTC
TRBV7-9	.	.	TRBJ1-1	CASSTRVMNTEAFF	TGTGCCAGCAGCACCAGGGTCATGAACACTGAAGCTTTCTTT
TRBV19	.	TRBD1	TRBJ2-7	CASSGQGASYEQYF	TGTGCCAGCTCGGGACAGGGGGCGTCCTACGAGCAGTACTTC
TRBV5-1	few	TRBD1	TRBJ1-3	CASSATGDSGNTIYF	TGCGCCAGCAGCGCTACAGGGGACTCTGGAAACACCATATATTTT
TRBV7-2	.	TRBD1	TRBJ1-3	CASSLTGSSGNTIYF	TGTGCCAGCAGCTTGACAGGGTCCTCTGGAAACACCATATATTTT
TRBV7-2	.	.	TRBJ1-2	CASSLGRADGYTF	TGTGCCAGCAGCTTAGGCAGGGCTGATGGCTACACCTTC
TRBV4-2	few	TRBD1	TRBJ1-2	CASSHQGGTGDPYGYTF	TGTGCCAGCAGCCACCAGGGGGGGACAGGGGACCCCTATGGCTACACCTTC
TRBV6-5	.	TRBD1	TRBJ2-6	CASTGGFGANVLTF	TGTGCCAGTACAGGGGGCTTTGGGGCCAACGTCCTGACTTTC
TRBV19	.	TRBD1	TRBJ1-2	CASNQANRGYNYGYTF	TGTGCCAGTAACCAGGCCAACAGGGGGTATAACTATGGCTACACCTTC
TRBV7-3	few	.	TRBJ2-2	CASSISRLGSGELFF	TGTGCCAGCAGTATTAGCCGATTGGGGAGCGGGGAGCTGTTTTTT
TRBV10-3	.	.	TRBJ1-1	CAIGGPGETDTEAFF	TGTGCCATCGGGGGACCAGGGGAAACTGACACTGAAGCTTTCTTT
TRBV6-5	few	TRBD1	TRBJ1-6	CASSYSQGTLSPLHF	TGTGCCAGCAGTTATTCACAGGGGACTCTTTCACCCCTCCACTTT
TRBV5-8	.	.	TRBJ1-3	CASSVVQGSGNTIYF	TGTGCCAGCAGCGTTGTCCAGGGTTCCGGAAACACCATATATTTT
TRBV21-1	.	.	TRBJ2-7	CARNANIRVYEQYF	TGTGCCAGGAACGCAAACATCAGGGTCTACGAGCAGTACTTC
TRBV7-8	.	TRBD1	TRBJ1-2	CASSLQGYRDSLRNYGYTF	TGTGCCAGCAGCTTACAGGGGTACCGGGACAGCCTAAGGAACTATGGCTACACCTTC
TRBV7-9	.	.	TRBJ2-3	CASSLALAEEDTQYF	TGTGCCAGCAGCTTAGCGTTGGCAGAGGAAGATACGCAGTATTTT
TRBV15	.	.	TRBJ2-2	CATSRDITNTGELFF	TGTGCCACCAGCAGAGACATTACTAACACCGGGGAGCTGTTTTTT
TRBV9	few	.	TRBJ1-3	CASRPSSGNTIYF	TGTGCCAGCAGACCGAGCTCTGGAAACACCATATATTTT
TRBV19	.	.	TRBJ1-2	CASGITGPYGYTF	TGTGCCAGTGGGATTACAGGGCCCTATGGCTACACCTTC
TRBV6-5	.	TRBD1	TRBJ2-5	CASSSPPGGKTQYF	TGTGCCAGCAGTTCACCCCCAGGGGGAAAGACCCAGTACTTC
TRBV4-1	.	TRBD1	TRBJ1-4	CASSHTGEDEKLFF	TGCGCCAGCAGCCACACAGGGGAGGATGAAAAACTGTTTTTT
TRBV7-9	.	TRBD2	TRBJ2-7	CASSSTSGRFYEQYF	TGTGCCAGCAGCTCGACTAGCGGGAGATTCTACGAGCAGTACTTC
TRBV7-2	.	.	TRBJ2-5	CASSPRLWTRETQYF	TGTGCCAGCAGCCCCCGTTTGTGGACACGCGAGACCCAGTACTTC
TRBV9	once	.	TRBJ2-1	CASSVSQLASYNEQFF	TGTGCCAGCAGCGTCTCCCAACTCGCATCCTACAATGAGCAGTTCTTC
TRBV19	.	.	TRBJ1-4	CASSTGGNPPTTNEKLFF	TGTGCCAGTAGTACCGGAGGTAACCCCCCGACAACTAATGAAAAACTGTTTTTT
TRBV7-2	.	TRBD2	TRBJ2-1	CASSFRVAGANEQFF	TGTGCCAGCAGCTTTCGGGTAGCGGGAGCCAATGAGCAGTTCTTC
TRBV5-6	.	TRBD2	TRBJ2-7	CASSFRRGGTPYEQYF	TGTGCCAGCAGCTTCCGACGGGGGGGAACACCCTACGAGCAGTACTTC
TRBV7-2	.	TRBD1	TRBJ1-6	CASSLGGGDYNSPLHF	TGTGCCAGCAGCTTAGGAGGGGGCGACTATAATTCACCCCTCCACTTT
TRBV5-4	.	TRBD2	TRBJ2-7	CASSLQGGGDSYEQYF	TGTGCCAGCAGCTTGCAAGGCGGGGGGGACTCCTACGAGCAGTACTTC
TRBV11-1	.	TRBD1	TRBJ1-1	CASSLRGTGVEAFF	TGTGCCAGCAGCTTACGGGGGACAGGGGTGGAAGCTTTCTTT
TRBV12-3/TRBV12-4	few	.	TRBJ1-5	CASRLSPGQPQHF	TGTGCCAGCAGACTAAGTCCGGGTCAGCCCCAGCATTTT
TRBV5-4	.	.	TRBJ2-5	CASSLDRAQETQYF	TGTGCCAGCAGCTTGGACAGGGCCCAAGAGACCCAGTACTTC
TRBV5-5	.	TRBD2	TRBJ2-2	CASSLTAGVTGELFF	TGTGCCAGCAGCTTAACCGCGGGGGTAACCGGGGAGCTGTTTTTT
TRBV6-4	.	TRBD1	TRBJ1-2	CASRDPDRGSYGYTF	TGTGCCAGCAGGGACCCGGACAGGGGTTCATATGGCTACACCTTC
TRBV19	.	TRBD2	TRBJ2-7	CASRSTFSGGGKYEQYF	TGTGCCAGTAGAAGTACCTTTAGCGGGGGAGGAAAATACGAGCAGTACTTC
TRBV3-1/TRBV3-2	few	.	TRBJ1-3	CASSQDRGAGNTIYF	TGTGCCAGCAGCCAAGACAGGGGTGCTGGAAACACCATATATTTT
TRBV15	.	TRBD1	TRBJ1-1	CATSRDRDRGLGAFF	TGTGCCACCAGCAGAGACCGGGACAGGGGACTAGGGGCTTTCTTT
TRBV27	.	TRBD1	TRBJ1-5	CASSADRAGNQPQHF	TGTGCCAGCAGTGCCGACAGGGCTGGCAATCAGCCCCAGCATTTT
TRBV5-1	.	.	TRBJ2-3	CASSVGVTDTQYF	TGCGCCAGCTCGGTCGGGGTAACAGATACGCAGTATTTT
TRBV7-6	.	TRBD2	TRBJ2-1	CASSLDGRGANEQFF	TGTGCCAGCAGCTTAGACGGGAGGGGGGCGAATGAGCAGTTCTTC
TRBV18	.	TRBD2	TRBJ2-5	CASSPPLGAGVRETQYF	TGTGCCAGCTCACCCCCGTTAGGAGCGGGAGTCCGTGAGACCCAGTACTTC
TRBV9	few	.	TRBJ2-2	CASSLRHTAGELFF	TGTGCCAGCAGCCTTCGACATACTGCCGGGGAGCTGTTTTTT
TRBV28	.	.	TRBJ1-1	CASSLSLERTEAFF	TGTGCCAGCAGTTTATCCCTCGAGCGCACTGAAGCTTTCTTT
TRBV13	.	.	TRBJ2-3	CASSTQGVDSTDTQYF	TGTGCCAGCAGCACACAGGGAGTAGACTCCACAGATACGCAGTATTTT
TRBV5-1	.	TRBD1	TRBJ1-1	CASSLDNRGNTEAFF	TGCGCCAGCAGCTTGGATAACAGGGGGAACACTGAAGCTTTCTTT
TRBV5-1	.	.	TRBJ2-1	CASSPPPSEYNEQFF	TGCGCCAGCAGTCCCCCCCCTAGCGAATACAATGAGCAGTTCTTC
TRBV4-3	.	.	TRBJ2-3	CASSPGEVLGSTDTQYF	TGCGCCAGCAGCCCGGGGGAAGTGCTAGGTTCGACAGATACGCAGTATTTT
TRBV3-1/TRBV3-2	.	.	TRBJ2-3	CASSHNTDTQYF	TGTGCCAGCAGCCATAACACAGATACGCAGTATTTT
TRBV5-1	.	TRBD1	TRBJ1-5	CASSTGQGNQPQHF	TGCGCCAGCAGCACCGGACAGGGCAATCAGCCCCAGCATTTT